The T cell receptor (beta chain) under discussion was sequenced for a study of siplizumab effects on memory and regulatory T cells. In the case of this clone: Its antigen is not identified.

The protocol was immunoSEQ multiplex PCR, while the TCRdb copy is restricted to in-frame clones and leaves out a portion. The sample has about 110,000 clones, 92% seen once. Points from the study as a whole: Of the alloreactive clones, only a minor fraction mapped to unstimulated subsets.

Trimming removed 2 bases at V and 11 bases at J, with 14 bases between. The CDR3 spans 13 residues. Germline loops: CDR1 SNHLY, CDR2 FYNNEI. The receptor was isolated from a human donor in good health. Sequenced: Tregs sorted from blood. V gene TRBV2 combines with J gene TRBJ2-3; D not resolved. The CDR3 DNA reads TGTGCCAGCAGTGAATTACTACTAATAGAGCAGTATTTT. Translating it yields CASSELLLIEQYF. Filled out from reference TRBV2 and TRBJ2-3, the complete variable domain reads EPEVTQTPSHQVTQMGQEVILRCVPISNHLYFYWYRQILGQKVEFLVSFYNNEISEKSEIFDDQFSVERPDGSNFTLKIRSTKLEDSAMYFCASSELLLIEQYFGPGTRLTVL.